The clone carrying this T cell receptor beta chain was seen at least ten times. Time point specified: newly diagnosed GD, antithyroid drugs for less than 3 months. Extracted RNA from PBMCs served as the source of the TCR library. These data belong to a study of regulatory T cells in long-lasting Graves disease. Investigators prepared the TCR beta libraries by applying iRepertoire HTBI primers and Arm-PCR of CDR3 regions. In TCRdb, the multiplex PCR reads were re-called with MiXCR into one record per CDR3 protein. The top ten hold approximately 14% of the sample, which has about 240,000 distinct CDR3 sequences, 20% seen once. This receptor was identified in a female donor with Graves disease. Sequencing was performed on peripheral blood mononuclear cells (PBMCs), taken at new diagnosis, from a patient treated with antithyroid drugs.

As DNA, the CDR3 is TGTGCCAGCAGTTCCTATACTTCGGGGACTGAAGCTTTCTTT. Amino acid sequence: CASSSYTSGTEAFF. V gene TRBV6-5 combines with J gene TRBJ1-1, with D hard to call. This CDR3 spans 14 amino acids. Deletions cut 4 bases from V and 5 bases from J, with 14 bases between. Germline CDR1 and CDR2: MNHEY and SVGAGI.